What follows are 3 T cell receptor beta chains derived from one specimen sequenced in a study of blood T cell repertoires in COVID-19. TCRdb's copy holds only in-frame clones and misses some; the assay was immunoSEQ multiplex PCR. Altogether about 150,000 clones are present, roughly 87% being singletons, with the ten largest covering 3.5% to 4.5%. The sample consisted of peripheral blood. The receptors shown here come from a woman in her fifties or sixties with active or convalescent COVID-19.

The chain employs TRBV24-1 and TRBJ2-3, with D unresolved. V was cut by 0 bases and J by 2 bases, with 17 bases left in between. Per germline, CDR1 KGHDR and CDR2 SFDVKD. This CDR3 comprises 18 residues. CDR3 region: CATSDLLVTYQPTDTQYF. DNA of the CDR3: TGTGCCACCAGTGATTTGCTCGTCACTTACCAACCCACAGATACGCAGTATTTT.

The rearrangement links TRBV4-3 to TRBJ1-2, with D perhaps TRBD1 (6 bases). The CDR3 is 16 amino acids. V was trimmed by 0 bases and J by 4 bases, leaving 15 bases between them. CDR1 is LGHNA and CDR2 is YSLEER in the germline V gene. CDR3: CASSQDYWQGTYGYTF. DNA for the CDR3: TGCGCCAGCAGCCAAGATTATTGGCAGGGGACCTATGGCTACACCTTC.

This clone was found many times. The chain is built from TRBV5-1 and TRBJ1-2; 7 nucleotides agree with TRBD1. Germline V lookup: CDR1 SGHRS, CDR2 YFSETQ. J gave up 8 bases and V 1 base, and 8 bases lay outside the gene matches. This CDR3 has 14 residues. CDR3 nucleotides: TGCGCCAGCAGCTTGTCTCAGGGGGTGGAAGGCTACACCTTC. Its translation is CASSLSQGVEGYTF.